This TCR beta chain was obtained from a study of T cells in Graves' hyperthyroidism and ophthalmopathy (dated by TCRdb to the late 2010s). Background on the whole study: Peripheral blood was collected at initial diagnosis, before any treatment. The study also compared thyroid tissue and blood T-cell repertoires from a handful of Graves' hyperthyroidism patients. Prospective prediction of ophthalmopathy was tested in an independent validation cohort of some 20 hyperthyroidism patients and around 16 patients who later progressed to ophthalmopathy. To identify TCR V-J signatures that set the groups apart, the researchers used a discovery cohort of 95 to 100 patients, made up of around 42 with Graves' ophthalmopathy and some 56 with stable Graves' hyperthyroidism. The approximately 100 discovery patients were randomly split 7:3 into training and test sets. After sampling, hyperthyroidism patients received methimazole starting at 30 mg daily, and ophthalmopathy patients received high-dose intravenous methylprednisolone. The paper describes TCR Vbeta CDR3 sequencing of around 130 peripheral blood samples, made up of fewer than 50 ophthalmopathy patients, roughly 80 hyperthyroidism patients and 17 progressor patients. Overall study outcomes, separate from this receptor: In validation, progression to ophthalmopathy was predicted by the model with 65% to 71% sensitivity and just over 72% specificity, a median of approximately 7.1 months before onset. No statistical method was used to set the sample size in advance, and investigators knew the group allocation. Most expanded thyroid clonotypes (frequency above 0.001) were also detected in blood, a finding suggesting that blood repertoires may reflect thyroid immune responses. A 13 V-J signature model separated ophthalmopathy from stable hyperthyroidism, with around 90% sensitivity and 81% to 82% specificity in cross-validation and 80%/75% in testing.

CDR1 and CDR2 were assigned from the germline V gene (reference sequence) as MNHEY and SMNVEV. Trimming takes 2 bases from V and 0 bases from J, and the germline ends sit 13 bases apart. The CDR3 sequence holds 17 residues, the cysteine and phenylalanine included. Only CDR3 DNA remains: 51 bases, in frame from the first base. The TCR beta CDR3 regions were amplified from RNA transcripts. The first round of RT-PCR for the TCR CDR3 was performed with the HTBI primer set and the Qiagen OneStep RT-PCR kit. Libraries were constructed in a second round of multiplex PCR, after which size selection and purification were carried out. Paired-end sequencing of the libraries was performed with 100 bp reads on an Illumina HiSeq2000. As for the original processing: SOAPnuke was used to process the raw data, with reads discarded if the reads contained adapters or uncalled bases, had a mean Phred below 15, or lacked an exact constant-primer or identifier match. COPE v1.2.5 was used to merge high-quality paired reads, and clonotypes were defined as unique nucleotide sequences. MiTCR v1.1 was used to align the clonotypes against IMGT TRBV, TRBD and TRBJ reference segments. The analysis included only V-J combinations with a frequency above 0.0001, which together covered 99% to 99.2% of the repertoires. A TCS score was defined as the ratio between F50 (clonal expansion) and ExV (chaos), using BLOSUM62-based TCRdist between CDR3 peptides within each V-J. Welch's t-statistics and random forest reduced around 550 V-J features to roughly 13, which were used in a naive Bayes classifier (R e1071). The public reads were quality trimmed at Q25 with fastp and then assembled into clones with MiXCR by TCRdb, keeping productive beta chains. Entries are consolidated by CDR3 protein sequence, retaining the most common genes and DNA. The V and J calls were not made by the authors but by TCRdb's processing. This sample holds 240,000 or so distinct CDR3 sequences; about 15% were observed only once. Of the sample, 28% falls within the top ten clones.

Ophthalmopathy patients had moderately to severely active disease, Clinical Activity Score of at least 3, NOSPECS grade of at least 4, and duration under 3 months. Exclusion was applied to patients with uncontrolled infections, other autoimmune diseases, pregnancy or lactation. Diagnoses were based on clinical symptoms, serum thyroxine and TRAb, thyroid ultrasound and orbital computed tomography. PBMCs were isolated from 7.5 to 10 ml of fresh peripheral blood by Ficoll-Paque density gradient centrifugation. Total RNA was extracted using Trizol reagent, and RNA quality was assessed on an Agilent 2100 Bioanalyzer. In its sample, this clonotype was seen many times. Its antigen remains undetermined. No qualities accompany the bases; no much larger clone lies one base away.

Material: blood. The clonotype was recovered from a woman younger than 30 with Graves' ophthalmopathy. The V gene is TRBV27 and the J gene is TRBJ2-2; the D gene cannot be named for sure. CDR3 sequence: CASSLRVAETNTGELFF. The DNA sequence is TGTGCCAGCAGTTTACGTGTGGCGGAAACGAACACCGGGGAGCTGTTTTTT.